Given below is one TCR beta chain in context. The CDR3 is 17 amino acids. Unmatched junction bases numbered 8, after V lost 1 base and J lost 4 bases. Germline-derived CDR1 and CDR2 are LNHDA and SQIVND (reference sequence). The entry originates in a study of blood T cell repertoires in COVID-19. Method: immunoSEQ multiplex PCR; TCRdb's copy keeps in-frame clones and lacks some. The sample lists 350,000 to 450,000 clones; around 87% were seen once. Material: peripheral blood. The J gene is TRBJ2-2, the V gene TRBV19, with TRBD1 matching 8 bases. This TCR derives from a woman aged 60 to 75 with COVID-19, enrolled during active disease. CDR3 DNA sequence: TGTGCCAGTAGTATAGGTTGGCAGGGGGCTATCACCGGGGAGCTGTTTTTT. Its protein product is CASSIGWQGAITGELFF.